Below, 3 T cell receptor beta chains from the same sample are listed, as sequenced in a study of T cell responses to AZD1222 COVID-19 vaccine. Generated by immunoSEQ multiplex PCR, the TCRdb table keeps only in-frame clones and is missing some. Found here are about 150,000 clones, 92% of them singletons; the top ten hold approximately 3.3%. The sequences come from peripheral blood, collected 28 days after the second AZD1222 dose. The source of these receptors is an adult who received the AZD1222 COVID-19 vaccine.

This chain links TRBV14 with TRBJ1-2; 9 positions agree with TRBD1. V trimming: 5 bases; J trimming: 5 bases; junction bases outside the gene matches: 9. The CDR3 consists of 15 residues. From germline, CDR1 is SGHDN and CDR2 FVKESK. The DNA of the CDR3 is TGTGCCAGCAGCTTTAATTCCGGGACAGGGTATGGCTACACCTTC. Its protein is CASSFNSGTGYGYTF.

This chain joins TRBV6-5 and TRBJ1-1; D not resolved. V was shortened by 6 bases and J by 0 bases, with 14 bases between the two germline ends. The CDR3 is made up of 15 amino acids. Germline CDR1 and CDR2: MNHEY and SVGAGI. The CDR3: CASSPLLRMNTEAFF. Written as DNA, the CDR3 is TGTGCCAGCAGCCCCCTCCTAAGGATGAACACTGAAGCTTTCTTT.

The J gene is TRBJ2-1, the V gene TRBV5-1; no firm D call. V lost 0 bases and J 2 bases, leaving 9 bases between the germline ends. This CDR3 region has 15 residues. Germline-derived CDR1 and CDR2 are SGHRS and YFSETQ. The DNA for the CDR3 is TGCGCCAGCAGCTTGGCGCACCAACCCTACAATGAGCAGTTCTTC. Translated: CASSLAHQPYNEQFF.